These 22 T cell receptor beta chains originate from one sample sequenced in a study of T cell responses to AZD1222 COVID-19 vaccine (dated by TCRdb to the early 2020s). The sample's time point, from its label and the paper: baseline before first vaccination. Receptors were amplified or captured by the immunoSEQ multiplex PCR assay. What TCRdb holds here is the immuneACCESS table cut down to in-frame rearrangements. Part of the clones is not present; checked against another copy, under half of the missing clones reflect an unresolved V gene, and the others are unexplained. This sample is represented by under 200,000 clones; around 94% of them were singletons. About 0.64% of the sample comes from the top ten. The material was peripheral blood, obtained on day 0 of AZD1222 vaccination. Receptors were obtained from an adult in good health.

This chain connects TRBV7-2 to TRBJ2-1, with TRBD2 identical over 15 bases. In germline, CDR1 is SGHTA, CDR2 FQGNSA. The junction had 6 bases not matched to a gene; V was cut back by 5 bases and J by 10 bases. The CDR3 is 15 amino acids. The chain's CDR3 is CASSASGTSGREQFF. The CDR3 coding sequence is TGTGCCAGCAGCGCCTCCGGGACTAGCGGGAGGGAGCAGTTCTTC.

The chain couples TRBV20-1 to TRBJ1-2; D uncertain. Trimming removed 4 bases at V and 5 bases at J, with 5 bases between. This CDR3 has 10 residues. Per germline, CDR1 DFQATT and CDR2 SNEGSKA (reference sequence). CDR3 coding DNA: TGCAGTGCTAAAGAATATGGCTACACCTTC. Protein sequence: CSAKEYGYTF.

V usage is TRBV29-1 and J usage is TRBJ2-2; no clear D gene. This CDR3 has 11 amino acids. V shed 6 bases and J shed 5 bases, with 7 bases lying between them. Germline V lookup: CDR1 SQVTM, CDR2 ANQGSEA. The CDR3 DNA reads TGCAGCGTCGAACGGACCGGGGAGCTGTTTTTT. The encoded protein is CSVERTGELFF.

V gene TRBV28 combines with J gene TRBJ1-1; D ambiguous. The V gene's germline CDR1 is MDHEN and CDR2 SYDVKM. Trimming cost V 2 bases and J 5 bases, with 15 bases left between them. The CDR3 length is 15 residues. CDR3 bases: TGTGCCAGCAGTTTAACGAGTAAGGGTGGGACTGAAGCTTTCTTT. It codes for CASSLTSKGGTEAFF.

The chain combines TRBV4-1 with TRBJ1-5; the D is unclear. Trimming removed 0 bases from V and 4 bases from J, with 13 bases in between. Germline values: CDR1 MGHRA, CDR2 YSYEKL. The CDR3 has 16 amino acids. The CDR3 loop reads CASSQDKRTANQPQHF. DNA of the CDR3: TGCGCCAGCAGCCAAGATAAAAGGACGGCGAATCAGCCCCAGCATTTT.

The chain combines TRBV19 with TRBJ1-5, with TRBD1 matching 9 bases. There are 16 residues in the CDR3. The germline V gene encodes CDR1 LNHDA and CDR2 SQIVND (reference sequence). The V gene end was trimmed by 5 bases and the J gene end by 6 bases; junction bases not matched to a gene: 11. CDR3 in amino acids: CASSGRTGANGQPQHF. CDR3 in DNA: TGTGCCAGTAGTGGACGGACAGGGGCGAATGGTCAGCCCCAGCATTTT. The full variable domain, with the rest looked up from reference TRBV19 and TRBJ1-5, is DGGITQSPKYLFRKEGQNVTLSCEQNLNHDAMYWYRQDPGQGLRLIYYSQIVNDFQKGDIAEGYSVSREKKESFPLTVTSAQKNPTAFYLCASSGRTGANGQPQHFGDGTRLSIL.

The chain carries TRBV5-1 and TRBJ1-1; D might be TRBD1 (6 bases). Germline CDR1 and CDR2: SGHRS and YFSETQ. The CDR3 has 14 residues. V lost 3 bases and J 1 base, leaving 10 bases between the germline ends. The CDR3 is CASSSQGSNTEAFF. The DNA for the CDR3 is TGCGCCAGCAGCTCACAGGGTTCGAACACTGAAGCTTTCTTT.

The chain joins TRBV11-2 to TRBJ2-7; D is uncertain. The CDR3 has 15 amino acids. CDR1 and CDR2 (germline): SGHAT, FQNNGV. The V gene lost 5 bases and the J gene lost 4 bases, with 18 bases spanning the gap. The chain's CDR3 is CASSPPTNVNYEQYF. Written as DNA, the CDR3 is TGTGCCAGCAGCCCTCCGACAAATGTTAATTACGAGCAGTACTTC.

The gene calls are TRBV6-4 and TRBJ1-5; 8 nucleotides agree with TRBD1. Germline loops: CDR1 MRHNA, CDR2 SNTAGT. This CDR3 has 16 residues. The J segment lost 4 bases and the V segment lost 7 bases, leaving 12 bases of the junction unmatched. Here the CDR3 DNA reads TGTGCCAGCACCCAGGGAAGCCGGACAGGGAATCAGCCCCAGCATTTT. This encodes CASTQGSRTGNQPQHF.

This chain uses TRBV30 with TRBJ2-1, with D maybe TRBD2 (5 bases). V lost 3 bases and J lost 9, with 12 bases in between. In germline, CDR1 is GTSNPN, CDR2 SVGIG (reference sequence). This CDR3 has 12 residues. CDR3 sequence reads: CAWRSDRGEQFF. CDR3 sequence (DNA): TGTGCCTGGAGGTCTGACCGGGGTGAGCAGTTCTTC.

The chain is built from TRBV7-9 and TRBJ2-3, with D perhaps matching TRBD2 (6 bases). Trimming took off 3 bases at V and 6 bases at J, with 13 bases between the two ends. The CDR3 has 14 amino acids. In germline, CDR1 is SEHNR, CDR2 FQNEAQ (reference sequence). The CDR3 coding sequence is TGTGCCAGCAGCTTCCGGGACTTCGTTGATACGCAGTATTTT. Translated: CASSFRDFVDTQYF.

CDR3 region: CASSYPLRLAGSQDTQYF. The CDR3 region has the DNA TGTGCCAGCAGCTATCCTTTAAGACTAGCGGGTTCTCAAGATACGCAGTATTTT. The chain joins TRBV7-9 to TRBJ2-3; 10 bases map to TRBD2. This CDR3 is 18 amino acids long. CDR1 and CDR2 (germline): SEHNR, FQNEAQ (reference sequence). V was clipped by 4 bases and J by 5 bases; unmatched bases: 15.

This chain uses TRBV18 with TRBJ1-4, with a weak D call TRBD1 (6 bases). V shed 2 bases and J shed 5 bases, with 15 bases lying between them. The CDR3 contains 16 residues. The V gene's germline CDR1 is KGHSH and CDR2 LQKENI. The DNA of the CDR3 is TGTGCCAGCTCACCATTGGTTGGGACACCGAATGAAAAACTGTTTTTT. Its translation: CASSPLVGTPNEKLFF.

The rearrangement joins TRBV19 to TRBJ2-2; D might be TRBD2 (6 bases). The germline V gene has CDR1 LNHDA and CDR2 SQIVND (reference sequence). The CDR3 has 17 amino acids. V shed 1 base and J shed 0 bases, with 12 bases lying between them. CDR3 DNA sequence: TGTGCCAGTAGTATAGTCGGTAGCGGACCGAACACCGGGGAGCTGTTTTTT. Protein: CASSIVGSGPNTGELFF.

The J gene is TRBJ1-5, the V gene TRBV19; tentative D call: TRBD1 (6 bases). This CDR3 comprises 14 residues. The germline V gene has CDR1 LNHDA and CDR2 SQIVND (reference sequence). The V end lost 6 bases, the J end lost 7 bases, and 16 bases lay between the germline ends. The CDR3 DNA reads TGTGCCAGTAGCACAAACAGGGTTTGGCAGCCCCAGCATTTT. Translating gives CASSTNRVWQPQHF.

The rearrangement uses TRBV18 and TRBJ2-1; D unclear. Germline V gives CDR1 KGHSH, CDR2 LQKENI. The CDR3 has 15 amino acids. Deletions cut 1 base from V and 0 bases from J, with 7 bases between. CDR3 sequence reads: CASSPLGSSYNEQFF. As DNA, the CDR3 is TGTGCCAGCTCACCACTGGGTAGCTCCTACAATGAGCAGTTCTTC.

CDR3 coding DNA: TGTGCCAGCTTCGGGACCGCGAACTATGGCTACACCTTC. Protein: CASFGTANYGYTF. V and J are TRBV28 and TRBJ1-2; maybe TRBD1 (5 bases). CDR3 length: 13 amino acids. The V end lost 8 bases, the J end lost 2 bases, and 12 bases lay between the germline ends. Germline CDR1 reads MDHEN; CDR2 reads SYDVKM.

J is TRBJ2-1 and V is TRBV28; 9 nucleotides align to TRBD1. V lost 5 bases, J lost 4 bases, and 6 bases stayed unmatched. The CDR3 extends over 15 amino acids. The germline gives CDR1 MDHEN, CDR2 SYDVKM. DNA of the CDR3: TGTGCCAGCAGTCCCCGGGACAGGGCATACAATGAGCAGTTCTTC. Its protein is CASSPRDRAYNEQFF.

The chain employs TRBV3-1 (or the pseudogene TRBV3-2) and TRBJ2-3; D gene ambiguous. Trimming removed 0 bases from V and 0 bases from J, with 13 bases in between. The CDR3 consists of 17 residues. CDR1 LGHDT and CDR2 YNNKEL come from the germline V gene (reference sequence). The CDR3 is CASSQDNPSTSTDTQYF. Written as DNA, the CDR3 is TGTGCCAGCAGCCAAGATAACCCCTCTACTAGCACAGATACGCAGTATTTT.

The rearrangement links TRBV7-6 to TRBJ2-1; TRBD2 might be the D (5 bases). The CDR3 is 12 amino acids. Trimming pared 2 bases from V and 10 bases from J, leaving 9 bases between. The germline CDR1 and CDR2 sequences are SGHVS and FNYEAQ. The CDR3: CASSLRPGEQFF. The CDR3 DNA reads as TGTGCCAGCAGCTTAAGGCCGGGAGAGCAGTTCTTC.

The DNA for the CDR3 is TGTGCCAGCAGTCCTAGGGGCACAGATACGCAGTATTTT. It specifies CASSPRGTDTQYF. The chain has TRBV28 and TRBJ2-3, with D unresolved. CDR1 is MDHEN, CDR2 SYDVKM, per germline. The CDR3 spans 13 residues. V lost 5 bases, J lost 1 base, and 7 bases lay in between. Full variable domain (remainder filled in from reference TRBV28 and TRBJ2-3): DVKVTQSSRYLVKRTGEKVFLECVQDMDHENMFWYRQDPGLGLRLIYFSYDVKMKEKGDIPEGYSVSREKKERFSLILESASTNQTSMYLCASSPRGTDTQYFGPGTRLTVL.

The chain joins TRBV9 to TRBJ1-6; D not certain. The CDR3 totals 15 residues. Germline V CDR1 and CDR2: SGDLS, YYNGEE. V was pared by 3 bases and J by 0 bases, with 7 bases between. The CDR3 sequence: CASSAHSSYNSPLHF. The CDR3 DNA reads as TGTGCCAGCAGCGCCCATAGCTCCTATAATTCACCCCTCCACTTT. Variable domain in full (rest from reference TRBV9 and TRBJ1-6): DSGVTQTPKHLITATGQRVTLRCSPRSGDLSVYWYQQSLDQGLQFLIQYYNGEERAKGNILERFSAQQFPDLHSELNLSSLELGDSALYFCASSAHSSYNSPLHFGNGTRLTVT.